These T cell receptor beta chains were read from a single sample in a study of blood T cells in healthy people across ages. Each CDR3 protein is one row after TCRdb ran MiXCR on the 5' RACE reads. The sample carries around 1,500,000 distinct CDR3 sequences, 35% to 45% recorded once. The sequencing input was blood. These receptor sequences come from a woman aged 18-30 years in good health. Both conserved end residues are part of each CDR3. Fields, in order: CDR3 protein, CDR3 DNA, V gene, J gene, D gene, clone size. A D gene is named only where the DNA matches it firmly. Some rows have no size entry. The others give once, few or many, or a class for an expanded clone.

CASSPRTSGLTDTQYF	TGTGCCAGCAGCCCTCGGACTAGCGGACTTACAGATACGCAGTATTTT	TRBV27	TRBJ2-3	TRBD2	many
CASSDPKRRTQYF	TGTGCCAGCAGTGATCCCAAGAGGCGGACGCAGTATTTT	TRBV6-1	TRBJ2-3	NA	few
CASKVDASYNEQFF	TGCGCCAGCAAGGTAGATGCCTCCTACAATGAGCAGTTCTTC	TRBV5-1	TRBJ2-1	NA	NA
CASSLMRMGGKTDTQYF	TGTGCCAGCAGCTTAATGAGGATGGGCGGGAAAACAGATACGCAGTATTTT	TRBV11-2	TRBJ2-3	NA	NA
CASVQAADADTQYF	TGTGCCAGCGTCCAAGCGGCAGACGCAGATACGCAGTATTTT	TRBV27	TRBJ2-3	NA	few
CASSSSSLGDTQYF	TGTGCCAGCAGCTCCTCCTCCTTGGGGGATACGCAGTATTTT	TRBV9	TRBJ2-3	NA	once
CASSPRDGSIATNEKLFF	TGTGCCAGCAGTCCACGTGACGGATCAATTGCAACTAATGAAAAACTGTTTTTT	TRBV27	TRBJ1-4	NA	NA
CASCSPGRSTEAFF	TGTGCCAGTTGTAGTCCGGGCCGAAGCACTGAAGCTTTCTTT	TRBV12-3/TRBV12-4	TRBJ1-1	NA	NA
CARREEYTDTQYF	TGTGCCCGCCGGGAGGAGTACACAGATACGCAGTATTTT	TRBV7-2	TRBJ2-3	TRBD2	few
CASSARLAGGPVSYNEQFF	TGTGCCAGCAGCGCCCGCCTAGCGGGGGGGCCTGTTTCCTACAATGAGCAGTTCTTC	TRBV7-9	TRBJ2-1	TRBD2	few
CASSFGLLPGQESSNEQFF	TGCGCCAGCAGCTTTGGCCTCCTTCCGGGACAGGAAAGTTCCAATGAGCAGTTCTTC	TRBV5-1	TRBJ2-1	TRBD1	NA
CASSSGSLAGSSYEQYF	TGTGCCAGCAGCTCTGGGAGTCTAGCGGGCTCCTCCTACGAGCAGTACTTC	TRBV7-9	TRBJ2-7	TRBD2	NA
CATLGGANYGYTF	TGTGCCACACTGGGGGGAGCTAACTATGGCTACACCTTC	TRBV6-5	TRBJ1-2	NA	NA